This T cell receptor beta chain was obtained from a study of blood T cell repertoires in COVID-19. This clone was observed once. In terms of age and location, participants ranged from roughly 18 to 90 years and lived in approximately 26 US areas. Per the original data handling: Amplifying reference gene primers gave estimates of nucleated cell counts. Using immunoSEQ multiplex PCR, the repertoire was profiled, and TCRdb retains in-frame clones only, with some absent. V and J calls and clone size follow that table, whereas D and trimming were derived from the DNA. This sample has 150,000 to 200,000 clones, with more than 75% found just once. V was clipped by 3 bases and J by 5 bases; unmatched bases: 9. Germline CDR1 SGDLS, CDR2 YYNGEE. The CDR3 runs to 16 residues.

The sample was PBMCs or T cells enriched from blood (not recorded which). This TCR was recovered from a young woman who had recovered from COVID-19. The J gene is TRBJ2-5, the V gene TRBV9, with TRBD1 identical over 11 bases. Here the CDR3 reads CASSASQDRGRETQYF. The CDR3 region has the DNA TGTGCCAGCAGCGCCTCGCAGGACAGGGGGCGGGAGACCCAGTACTTC.